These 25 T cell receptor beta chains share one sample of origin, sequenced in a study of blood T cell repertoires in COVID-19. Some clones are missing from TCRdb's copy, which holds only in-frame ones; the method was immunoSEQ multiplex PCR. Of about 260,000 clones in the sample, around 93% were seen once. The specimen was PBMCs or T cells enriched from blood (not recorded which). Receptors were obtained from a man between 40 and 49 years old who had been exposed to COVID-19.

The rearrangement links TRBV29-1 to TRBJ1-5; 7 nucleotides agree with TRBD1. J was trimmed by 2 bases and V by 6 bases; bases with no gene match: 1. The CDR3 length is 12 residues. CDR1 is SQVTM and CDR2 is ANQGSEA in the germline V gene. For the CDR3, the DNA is TGCAGCGTCGGGACAGGCAATCAGCCCCAGCATTTT. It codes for CSVGTGNQPQHF.

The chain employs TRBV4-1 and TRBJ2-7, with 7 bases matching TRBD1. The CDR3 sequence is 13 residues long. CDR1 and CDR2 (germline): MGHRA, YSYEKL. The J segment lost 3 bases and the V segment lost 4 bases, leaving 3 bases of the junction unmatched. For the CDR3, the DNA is TGCGCCAGCAGCCGGGACAGTTACTACGAGCAGTACTTC. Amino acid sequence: CASSRDSYYEQYF.

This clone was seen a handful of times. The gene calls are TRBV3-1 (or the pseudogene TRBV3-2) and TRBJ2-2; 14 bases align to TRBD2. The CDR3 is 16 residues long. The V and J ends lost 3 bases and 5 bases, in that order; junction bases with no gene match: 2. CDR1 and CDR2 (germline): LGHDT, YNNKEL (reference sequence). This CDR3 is CASSQGTSGRTGELFF. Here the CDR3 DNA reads TGTGCCAGCAGCCAGGGGACTAGCGGGAGAACCGGGGAGCTGTTTTTT.

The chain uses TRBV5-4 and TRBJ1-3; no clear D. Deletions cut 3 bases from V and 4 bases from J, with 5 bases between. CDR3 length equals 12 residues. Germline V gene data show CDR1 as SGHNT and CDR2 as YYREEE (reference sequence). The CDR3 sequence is CASSSIGNTIYF. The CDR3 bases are TGTGCCAGCAGCTCCATCGGAAACACCATATATTTT.

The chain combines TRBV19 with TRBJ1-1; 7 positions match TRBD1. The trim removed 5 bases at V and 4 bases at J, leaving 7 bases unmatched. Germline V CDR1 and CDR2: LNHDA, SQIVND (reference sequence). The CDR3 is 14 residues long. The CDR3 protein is CASSPGQASTEAFF. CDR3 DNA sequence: TGTGCCAGTAGTCCAGGACAGGCGAGCACTGAAGCTTTCTTT.

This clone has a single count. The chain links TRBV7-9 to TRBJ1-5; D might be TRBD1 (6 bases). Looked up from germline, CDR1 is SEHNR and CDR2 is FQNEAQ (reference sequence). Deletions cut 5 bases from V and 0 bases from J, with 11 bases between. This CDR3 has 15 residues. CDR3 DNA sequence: TGTGCCAGCAGCGCGCAGGGGAATAGCAATCAGCCCCAGCATTTT. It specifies CASSAQGNSNQPQHF.

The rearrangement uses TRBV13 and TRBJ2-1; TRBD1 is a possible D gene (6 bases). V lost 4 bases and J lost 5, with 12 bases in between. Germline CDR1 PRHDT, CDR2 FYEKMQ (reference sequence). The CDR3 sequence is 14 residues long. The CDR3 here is CASSSGTPNNEQFF. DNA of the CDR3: TGTGCCAGCAGCTCCGGGACACCAAACAATGAGCAGTTCTTC. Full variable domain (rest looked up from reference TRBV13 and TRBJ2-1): AAGVIQSPRHLIKEKRETATLKCYPIPRHDTVYWYQQGPGQDPQFLISFYEKMQSDKGSIPDRFSAQQFSDYHSELNMSSLELGDSALYFCASSSGTPNNEQFFGPGTRLTVL.

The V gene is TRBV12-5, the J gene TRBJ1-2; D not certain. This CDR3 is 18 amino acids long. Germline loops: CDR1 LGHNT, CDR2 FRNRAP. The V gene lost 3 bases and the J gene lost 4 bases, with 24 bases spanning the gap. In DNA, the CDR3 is TGTGCTAGTGGTTTAATTGTTGAGAGGGTTAGATCTACCTATGGCTACACCTTC. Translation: CASGLIVERVRSTYGYTF.

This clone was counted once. The CDR3 spells CASSQPWSGSYEQYF. DNA for the CDR3: TGCGCCAGCAGCCAACCCTGGTCAGGGTCCTACGAGCAGTACTTC. V and J are TRBV4-1 and TRBJ2-7, with TRBD1 as a possible D gene (5 bases). Germline loops: CDR1 MGHRA, CDR2 YSYEKL. The CDR3 runs 15 residues. Trimming stripped 2 bases from V and 1 base from J, with 12 bases between.

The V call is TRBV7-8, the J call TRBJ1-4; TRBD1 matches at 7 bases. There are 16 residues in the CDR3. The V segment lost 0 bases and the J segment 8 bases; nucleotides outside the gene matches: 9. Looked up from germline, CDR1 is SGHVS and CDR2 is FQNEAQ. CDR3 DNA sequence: TGTGCCAGCAGCTTAGCTCATCAGGGGGTGACGGAAAAACTGTTTTTT. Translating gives CASSLAHQGVTEKLFF.

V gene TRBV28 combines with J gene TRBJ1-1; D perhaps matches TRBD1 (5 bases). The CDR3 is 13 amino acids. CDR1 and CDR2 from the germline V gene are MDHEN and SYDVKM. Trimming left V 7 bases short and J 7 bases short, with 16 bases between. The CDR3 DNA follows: TGTGCCAGCATCGCAGGGTTTTTTGGTGAAGCTTTCTTT. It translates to CASIAGFFGEAFF.

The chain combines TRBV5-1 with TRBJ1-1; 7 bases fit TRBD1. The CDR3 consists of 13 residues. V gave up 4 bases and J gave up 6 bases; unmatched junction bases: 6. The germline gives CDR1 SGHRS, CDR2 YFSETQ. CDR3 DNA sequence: TGCGCCAGCAGCCTTCAGGGGGGTTCTGAAGCTTTCTTT. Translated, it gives CASSLQGGSEAFF.

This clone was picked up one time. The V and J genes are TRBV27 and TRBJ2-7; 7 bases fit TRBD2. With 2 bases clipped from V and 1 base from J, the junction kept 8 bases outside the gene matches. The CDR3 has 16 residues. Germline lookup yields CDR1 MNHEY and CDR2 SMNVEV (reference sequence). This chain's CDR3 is CASSLPPEGGSYEQYF. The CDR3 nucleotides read TGTGCCAGCAGTTTACCTCCTGAGGGAGGGTCCTACGAGCAGTACTTC.

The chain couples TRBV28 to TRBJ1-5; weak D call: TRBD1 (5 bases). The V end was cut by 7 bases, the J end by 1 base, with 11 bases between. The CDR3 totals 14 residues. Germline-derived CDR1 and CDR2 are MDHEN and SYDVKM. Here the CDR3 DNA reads TGTGCCAGCAAGGGCAGGGCGAGCAATCAGCCCCAGCATTTT. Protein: CASKGRASNQPQHF.

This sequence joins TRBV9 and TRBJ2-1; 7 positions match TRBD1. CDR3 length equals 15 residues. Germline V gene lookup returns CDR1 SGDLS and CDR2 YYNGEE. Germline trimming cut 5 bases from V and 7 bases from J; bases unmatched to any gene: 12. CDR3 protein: CASSAQLKGANEQFF. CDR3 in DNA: TGTGCCAGCAGTGCACAGCTGAAGGGGGCGAATGAGCAGTTCTTC.

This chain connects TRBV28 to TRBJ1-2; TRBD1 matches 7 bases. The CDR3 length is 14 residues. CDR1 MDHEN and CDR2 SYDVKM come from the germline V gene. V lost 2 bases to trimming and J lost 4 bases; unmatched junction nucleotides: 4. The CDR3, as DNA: TGTGCCAGCAGTTTAGGACAGGAGGTCTATGGCTACACCTTC. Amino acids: CASSLGQEVYGYTF.

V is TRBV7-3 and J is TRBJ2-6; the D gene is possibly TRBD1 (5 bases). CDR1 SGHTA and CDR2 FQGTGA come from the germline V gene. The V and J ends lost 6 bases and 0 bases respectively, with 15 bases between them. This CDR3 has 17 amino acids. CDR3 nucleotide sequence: TGTGCCAGCAGTCGAACACAGGAGAGCTCTGGGGCCAACGTCCTGACTTTC. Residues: CASSRTQESSGANVLTF.

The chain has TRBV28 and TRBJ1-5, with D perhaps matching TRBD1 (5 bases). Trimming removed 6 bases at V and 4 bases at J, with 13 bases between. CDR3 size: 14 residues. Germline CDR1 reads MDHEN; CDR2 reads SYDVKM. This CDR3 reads CASSHRDYNQPQHF. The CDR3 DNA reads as TGTGCCAGCAGCCATAGGGACTATAATCAGCCCCAGCATTTT. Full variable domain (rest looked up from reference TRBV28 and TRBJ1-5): DVKVTQSSRYLVKRTGEKVFLECVQDMDHENMFWYRQDPGLGLRLIYFSYDVKMKEKGDIPEGYSVSREKKERFSLILESASTNQTSMYLCASSHRDYNQPQHFGDGTRLSIL.

CDR3 DNA: TGTGCCAGCAGTCCGGGACTAGCGGGATTGGTGGCCGGGGAGCTGTTTTTT. Protein product: CASSPGLAGLVAGELFF. The V and J genes are TRBV6-2 or TRBV6-3 and TRBJ2-2; TRBD2 matches 13 bases. This CDR3 contains 17 residues. V shed 5 bases and J 6 bases; nucleotides not matched to a gene: 9. The germline gives CDR1 MNHEY, CDR2 SVGEGT.

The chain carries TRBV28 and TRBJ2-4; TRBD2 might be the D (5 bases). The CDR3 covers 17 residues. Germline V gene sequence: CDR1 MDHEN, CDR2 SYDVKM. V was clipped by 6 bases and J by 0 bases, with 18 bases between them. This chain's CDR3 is CASSGIVLSLAKNIQYF. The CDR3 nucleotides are TGTGCCAGCAGCGGGATTGTCTTAAGCTTAGCCAAAAACATTCAGTACTTC.

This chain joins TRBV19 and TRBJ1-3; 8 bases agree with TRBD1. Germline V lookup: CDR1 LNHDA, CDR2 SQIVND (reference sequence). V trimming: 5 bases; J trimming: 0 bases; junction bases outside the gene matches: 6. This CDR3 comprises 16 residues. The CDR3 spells CASSPETGVSGNTIYF. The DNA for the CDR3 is TGTGCCAGTAGTCCAGAGACAGGGGTCTCTGGAAACACCATATATTTT. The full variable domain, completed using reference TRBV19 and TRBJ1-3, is DGGITQSPKYLFRKEGQNVTLSCEQNLNHDAMYWYRQDPGQGLRLIYYSQIVNDFQKGDIAEGYSVSREKKESFPLTVTSAQKNPTAFYLCASSPETGVSGNTIYFGEGSWLTVV.

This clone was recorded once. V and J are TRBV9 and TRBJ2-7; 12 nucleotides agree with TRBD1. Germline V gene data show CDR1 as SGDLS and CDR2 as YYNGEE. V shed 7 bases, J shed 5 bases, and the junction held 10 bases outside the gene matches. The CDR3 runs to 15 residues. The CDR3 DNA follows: TGTGCCAGCGCCGCGGGGACAGGGGGCATCGACGAGCAGTACTTC. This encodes CASAAGTGGIDEQYF.

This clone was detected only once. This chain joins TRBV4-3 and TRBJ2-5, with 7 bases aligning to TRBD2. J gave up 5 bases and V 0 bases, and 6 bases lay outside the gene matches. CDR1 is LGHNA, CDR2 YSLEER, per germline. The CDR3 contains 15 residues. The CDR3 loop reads CASSQEVGGWETQYF. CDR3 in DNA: TGCGCCAGCAGCCAAGAGGTGGGAGGGTGGGAGACCCAGTACTTC.

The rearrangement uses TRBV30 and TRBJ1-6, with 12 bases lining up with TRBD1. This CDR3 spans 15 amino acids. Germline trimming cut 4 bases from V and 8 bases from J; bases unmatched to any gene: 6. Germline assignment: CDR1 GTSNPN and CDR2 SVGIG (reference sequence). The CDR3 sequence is CAWTGTGGFYSPLHF. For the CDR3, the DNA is TGTGCCTGGACCGGGACAGGGGGCTTTTATTCACCCCTCCACTTT.

CDR3 sequence (DNA): TGTGCCACTCTACATCGGGACAGGGGACACGAGCAGTACTTC. Translation gives CATLHRDRGHEQYF. V is TRBV5-4 and J is TRBJ2-7, with 10 bases aligning to TRBD1. V shed 9 bases, J shed 5 bases, and the junction held 11 bases outside the gene matches. Per the germline V gene, CDR1 is SGHNT and CDR2 is YYREEE (reference sequence). The CDR3 contains 14 residues.